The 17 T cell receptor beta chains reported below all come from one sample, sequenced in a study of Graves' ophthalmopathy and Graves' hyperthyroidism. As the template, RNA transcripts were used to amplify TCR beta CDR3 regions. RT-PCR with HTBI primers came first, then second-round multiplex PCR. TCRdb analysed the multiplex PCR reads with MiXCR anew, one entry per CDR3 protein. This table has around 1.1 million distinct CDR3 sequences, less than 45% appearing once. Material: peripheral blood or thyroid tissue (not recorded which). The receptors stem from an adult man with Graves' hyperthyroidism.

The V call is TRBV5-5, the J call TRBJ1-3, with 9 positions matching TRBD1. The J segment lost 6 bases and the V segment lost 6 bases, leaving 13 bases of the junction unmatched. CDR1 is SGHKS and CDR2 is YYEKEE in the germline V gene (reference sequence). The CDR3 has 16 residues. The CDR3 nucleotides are TGTGCCAGCATTGGTGAGGACAGGGGTGGAGAAAACACCATATATTTT. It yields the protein CASIGEDRGGENTIYF.

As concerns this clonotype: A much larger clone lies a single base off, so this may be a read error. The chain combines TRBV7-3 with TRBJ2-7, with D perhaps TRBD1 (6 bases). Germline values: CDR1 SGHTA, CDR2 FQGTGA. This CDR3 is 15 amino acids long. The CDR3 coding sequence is TGTGACAGCAGCTTAGGCCCGAACAGGGTTCTCGAGCAGTACTTC. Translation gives CDSSLGPNRVLEQYF.

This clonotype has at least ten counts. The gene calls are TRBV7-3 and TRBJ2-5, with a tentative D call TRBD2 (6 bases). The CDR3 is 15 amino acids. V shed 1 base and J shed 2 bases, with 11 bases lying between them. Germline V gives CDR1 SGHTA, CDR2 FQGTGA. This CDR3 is CASSLSGNLQETQYF. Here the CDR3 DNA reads TGTGCCAGCAGCTTAAGCGGGAATTTACAAGAGACCCAGTACTTC.

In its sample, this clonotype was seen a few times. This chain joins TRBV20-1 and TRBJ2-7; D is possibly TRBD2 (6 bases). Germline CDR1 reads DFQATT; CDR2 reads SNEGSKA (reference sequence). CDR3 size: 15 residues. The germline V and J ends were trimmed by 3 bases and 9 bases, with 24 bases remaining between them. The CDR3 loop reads CSARLVSGGSSSQYF. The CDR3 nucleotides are TGCAGTGCTAGGCTCGTTTCCGGGGGATCCAGTTCGCAGTACTTC.

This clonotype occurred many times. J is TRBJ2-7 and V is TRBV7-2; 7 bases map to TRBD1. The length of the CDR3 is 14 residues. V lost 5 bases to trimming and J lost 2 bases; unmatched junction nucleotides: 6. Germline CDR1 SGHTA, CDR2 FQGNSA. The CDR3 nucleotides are TGTGCCAGCAGCCCTGAGGGGGCCACCTACGAGCAGTACTTC. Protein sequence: CASSPEGATYEQYF. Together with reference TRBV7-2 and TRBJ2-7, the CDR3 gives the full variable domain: GAGVSQSPSNKVTEKGKDVELRCDPISGHTALYWYRQSLGQGLEFLIYFQGNSAPDKSGLPSDRFSAERTGGSVSTLTIQRTQQEDSAVYLCASSPEGATYEQYFGPGTRLTVT.

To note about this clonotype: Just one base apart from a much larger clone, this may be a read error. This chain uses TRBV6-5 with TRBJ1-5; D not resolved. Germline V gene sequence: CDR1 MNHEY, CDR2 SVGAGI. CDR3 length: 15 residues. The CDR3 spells CAISEAVGGDQPQHF. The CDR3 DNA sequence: TGTGCCATCAGTGAAGCGGTGGGAGGAGATCAGCCCCAGCATTTT.

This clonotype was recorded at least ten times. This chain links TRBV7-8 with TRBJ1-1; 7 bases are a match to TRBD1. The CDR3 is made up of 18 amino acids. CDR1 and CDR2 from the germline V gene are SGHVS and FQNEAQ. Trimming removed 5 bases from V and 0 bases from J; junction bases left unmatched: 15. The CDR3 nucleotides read TGTGCCAGCAGCCCCCTAAATCCGACAGGGTACATGAACACTGAAGCTTTCTTT. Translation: CASSPLNPTGYMNTEAFF.

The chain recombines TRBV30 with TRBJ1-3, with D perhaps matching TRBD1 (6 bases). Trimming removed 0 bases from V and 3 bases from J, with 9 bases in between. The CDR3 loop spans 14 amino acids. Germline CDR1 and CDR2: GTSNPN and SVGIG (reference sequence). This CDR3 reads CAWSVGAGGNTIYF. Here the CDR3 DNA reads TGTGCCTGGAGTGTGGGGGCTGGTGGAAACACCATATATTTT.

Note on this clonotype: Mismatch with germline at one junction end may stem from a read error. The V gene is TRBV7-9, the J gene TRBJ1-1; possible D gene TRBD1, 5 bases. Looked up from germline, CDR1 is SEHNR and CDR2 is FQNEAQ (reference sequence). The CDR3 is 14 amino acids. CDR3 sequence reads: CVSSPGSSNTEAFF. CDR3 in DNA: TGTGTCAGCAGCCCAGGGTCGTCGAACACTGAAGCTTTCTTT. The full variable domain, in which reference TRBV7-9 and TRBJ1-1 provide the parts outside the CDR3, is DTGVSQNPRHKITKRGQNVTFRCDPISEHNRLYWYRQTLGQGPEFLTYFQNEAQLEKSRLLSDRFSAERPKGSFSTLEIQRTEQGDSAMYLCVSSPGSSNTEAFFGQGTRLTVV.

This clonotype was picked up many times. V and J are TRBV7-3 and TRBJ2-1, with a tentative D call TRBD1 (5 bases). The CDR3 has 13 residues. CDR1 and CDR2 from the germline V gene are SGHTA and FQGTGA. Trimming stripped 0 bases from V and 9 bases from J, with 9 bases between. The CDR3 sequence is CASSLTLRGEQFF. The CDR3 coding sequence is TGTGCCAGCAGCTTAACGCTTAGGGGTGAGCAGTTCTTC. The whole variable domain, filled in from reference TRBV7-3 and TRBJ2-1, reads GAGVSQTPSNKVTEKGKYVELRCDPISGHTALYWYRQSLGQGPEFLIYFQGTGAADDSGLPNDRFFAVRPEGSVSTLKIQRTERGDSAVYLCASSLTLRGEQFFGPGTRLTVL.

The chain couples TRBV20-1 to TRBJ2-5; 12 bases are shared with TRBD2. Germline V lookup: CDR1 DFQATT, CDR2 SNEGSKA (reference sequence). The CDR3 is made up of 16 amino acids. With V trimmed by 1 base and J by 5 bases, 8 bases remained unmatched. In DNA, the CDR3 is TGCAGTGCTAGAGCCCTGACTAGCGGGAGCCTGGAGACCCAGTACTTC. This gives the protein CSARALTSGSLETQYF.

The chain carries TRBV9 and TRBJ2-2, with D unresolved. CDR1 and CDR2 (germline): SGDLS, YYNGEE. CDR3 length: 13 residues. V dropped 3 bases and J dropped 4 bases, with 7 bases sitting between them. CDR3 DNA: TGTGCCAGCAGCGCCGGGCGCACCGGGGAGCTGTTTTTT. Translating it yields CASSAGRTGELFF.

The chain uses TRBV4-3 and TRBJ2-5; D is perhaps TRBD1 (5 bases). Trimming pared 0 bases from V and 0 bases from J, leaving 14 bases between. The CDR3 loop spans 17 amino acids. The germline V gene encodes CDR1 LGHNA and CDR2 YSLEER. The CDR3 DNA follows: TGCGCCAGCAGCCAAGATTGGGGCGGAATCTACCAAGAGACCCAGTACTTC. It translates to CASSQDWGGIYQETQYF.

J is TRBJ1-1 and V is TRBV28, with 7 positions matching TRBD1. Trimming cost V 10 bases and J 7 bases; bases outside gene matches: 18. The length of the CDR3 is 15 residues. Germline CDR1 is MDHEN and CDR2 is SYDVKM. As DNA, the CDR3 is TGTGCCACCATTTCAGGGGGAGCTTCGGAAATTGAAGCTTTCTTT. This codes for CATISGGASEIEAFF.

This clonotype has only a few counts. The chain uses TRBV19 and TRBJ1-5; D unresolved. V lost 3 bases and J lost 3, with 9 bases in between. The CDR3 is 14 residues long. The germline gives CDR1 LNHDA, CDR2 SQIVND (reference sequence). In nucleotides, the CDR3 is TGTGCCAGTAGTATTTGGCATCTCAATCAGCCCCAGCATTTT. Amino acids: CASSIWHLNQPQHF.

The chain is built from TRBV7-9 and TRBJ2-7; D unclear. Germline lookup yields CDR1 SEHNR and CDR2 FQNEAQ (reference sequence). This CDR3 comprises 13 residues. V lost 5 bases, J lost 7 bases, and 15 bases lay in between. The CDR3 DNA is TGTGCCAGCAGCCCGCACCTCCCGACAGAGCAGTACTTC. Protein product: CASSPHLPTEQYF.

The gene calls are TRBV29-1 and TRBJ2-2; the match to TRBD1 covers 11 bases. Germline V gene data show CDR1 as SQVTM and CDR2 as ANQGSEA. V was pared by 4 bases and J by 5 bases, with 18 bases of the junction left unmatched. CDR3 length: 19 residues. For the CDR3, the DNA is TGCAGCGTTGCCTACCCTGTGGACAGGGGGCTTCGGCTGACCGGGGAGCTGTTTTTT. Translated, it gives CSVAYPVDRGLRLTGELFF.